A selection of T cell receptor beta chains follows, all from one sample in a study of identical twins. Via MiXCR, TCRdb re-called the 5' RACE reads, giving one row per CDR3 protein. This sample yields 1.5 million to 2 million distinct CDR3 sequences, of which less than 40% are seen a single time; about 0.25% belongs to the top ten. The specimen sequenced was cord blood. The receptors shown here come from a newborn girl in good health. The CDR3 runs from the conserved cysteine through the conserved F or W. The D gene is left open where the match is weak. For some rows the clone size is stated as once, few or many, or as a class when expanded; others skip it.

TRBJ1-1 few TRBV20-1 NA CSARLTGGNTEAFF TGCAGTGCTAGACTCACAGGAGGGAACACTGAAGCTTTCTTT
TRBJ2-3 NA TRBV12-3/TRBV12-4 TRBD2 CASSLLAASGTQYF TGTGCCAGCAGTCTACTAGCGGCCTCGGGTACGCAGTATTTT
TRBJ1-1 NA TRBV28 TRBD1 CAGSPRTGGEAFF TGTGCCGGCAGTCCCAGGACAGGTGGTGAAGCTTTCTTT
TRBJ2-3 NA TRBV4-2 NA CASSQVTHLGERGTDTQYF TGTGCCAGCAGCCAAGTGACCCACTTAGGGGAGAGGGGCACAGATACGCAGTATTTT
TRBJ1-4 NA TRBV3-1 NA CASSQVGQPNEKLFF TGTGCCAGCAGCCAAGTAGGGCAGCCTAATGAAAAACTGTTTTTT
TRBJ1-6 few TRBV20-1 NA CSARQKGTYNSPLHF TGCAGTGCTAGACAGAAGGGCACCTATAATTCACCCCTCCACTTT
TRBJ2-2 NA TRBV12-3/TRBV12-4 TRBD1 CASRKGQGRTGELFF TGTGCCAGCAGGAAGGGACAGGGCCGGACCGGGGAGCTGTTTTTT
TRBJ2-3 NA TRBV7-8 TRBD2 CASSGGAPDTQYF TGCGCCAGCAGCGGGGGGGCCCCAGATACGCAGTATTTT
TRBJ1-2 NA TRBV7-2 NA CASSLEGRSNYGYTF TGTGCCAGCAGCTTAGAGGGCAGAAGTAACTATGGCTACACCTTC
TRBJ2-5 NA TRBV6-2/TRBV6-3 NA CASSPPGRASQETQYF TGTGCCAGCAGCCCTCCGGGACGAGCCTCACAAGAGACCCAGTACTTC
TRBJ1-2 few TRBV28 NA CASSRRVSGYTF TGTGCCAGCAGCAGAAGGGTTTCCGGCTACACCTTC
TRBJ1-1 few TRBV6-1 TRBD1 CASSEPRQGGNTEAFF TGTGCCAGCAGTGAGCCAAGACAGGGGGGGAACACTGAAGCTTTCTTT
TRBJ2-1 NA TRBV29-1 TRBD1 CSARGISYNEQFF TGCAGCGCCAGGGGGATATCGTACAATGAGCAGTTCTTC
TRBJ2-1 few TRBV9 TRBD2 CASAPTSGGYNEQFF TGTGCCAGCGCTCCAACTAGCGGGGGTTACAATGAGCAGTTCTTC
TRBJ1-2 NA TRBV7-9 TRBD1 CARRDRDSYGYTF TGTGCCAGAAGGGACAGGGATTCTTATGGCTACACCTTC
TRBJ2-1 NA TRBV4-2 NA CASSQGDRGSHNEQFF TGTGCCAGCAGCCAAGGGGATCGAGGGTCCCACAATGAGCAGTTCTTC
TRBJ1-1 NA TRBV6-1 NA CASKRGGENTEAFF TGTGCCAGCAAAAGGGGGGGGGAGAACACTGAAGCTTTCTTT
TRBJ2-7 few TRBV7-9 NA CASSLERITYEQYF TGTGCCAGCAGCTTAGAGCGGATAACCTACGAGCAGTACTTC
TRBJ2-1 NA TRBV27 NA CASSPDTGGSEQFF TGTGCCAGCAGCCCGGATACTGGGGGCAGTGAGCAGTTCTTC
TRBJ2-1 NA TRBV3-1 TRBD2 CASSQDILAGGNEQFF TGTGCCAGCAGCCAAGATATACTAGCGGGAGGTAATGAGCAGTTCTTC
TRBJ2-7 NA TRBV12-3/TRBV12-4 NA CASSARGRQYF TGTGCCAGCAGTGCCAGAGGGCGACAGTACTTC
TRBJ2-1 NA TRBV5-1 NA CASHDRGDYNEQFF TGCGCCAGCCATGACCGCGGGGACTACAATGAGCAGTTCTTC
TRBJ1-2 few TRBV25-1 TRBD1 CASSVPGQTYGYTF TGTGCCAGCAGTGTCCCGGGACAGACATATGGCTACACCTTC
TRBJ1-5 NA TRBV7-9 NA CASSLGGSAPKPQHF TGTGCCAGCAGCTTGGGAGGGAGTGCTCCGAAGCCCCAGCATTTT
TRBJ1-1 NA TRBV12-3/TRBV12-4 NA CASSSSSYTEAFF TGTGCCAGCAGCTCCAGTTCTTACACTGAAGCTTTCTTT
TRBJ2-4 NA TRBV4-1 TRBD2 CASSHFVAGRAAKNIQYF TGCGCCAGCAGCCATTTCGTAGCGGGCCGGGCGGCCAAAAACATTCAGTACTTC
TRBJ2-7 few TRBV29-1 TRBD1 CSVPGQGTYEQYF TGCAGTGTTCCGGGACAGGGGACCTACGAGCAGTACTTC
TRBJ2-5 few TRBV7-9 NA CASSRDSIETQYF TGTGCCAGCAGCAGAGACTCAATAGAGACCCAGTACTTC